Reported below is one T cell receptor beta chain. Possible read error: a much larger clone is one base away. Trimming removed 3 bases at V and 7 bases at J, with 6 bases between. The CDR3 sequence is 12 residues long. Looked up from germline, CDR1 is LGHDT and CDR2 is YNNKEL (reference sequence). This sample was included in a study of blood T cell repertoires in COVID-19. In the authors' workflow: Counts of nucleated cells, estimated from reference gene primer amplification, were obtained. Sequenced by immunoSEQ multiplex PCR; TCRdb stores in-frame clones only, minus some. V, J and clone size were drawn from that table, and D and trimming were deduced from the DNA. The repertoire holds over 140,000 clones, over 60% seen once, with over 2.5% in the top ten. Either two negative PCRs, clearance, or symptom resolution qualified Cohort 3 donors as recovered.

This receptor was obtained from a woman aged 50 to 60 who had recovered from COVID-19. The sample consisted of PBMCs or T cells enriched from blood (not recorded which). The chain employs TRBV3-1 (or the pseudogene TRBV3-2) and TRBJ2-2, with D maybe TRBD2 (5 bases). The CDR3: CASSQGSGELFF. The CDR3 nucleotides read TGTGCCAGCAGCCAGGGGAGCGGGGAGCTGTTTTTT.